These 14 T cell receptor beta chains share one sample of origin, sequenced in a study of OX40 agonist ivuxolimab in advanced cancers. Clones were read by immunoSEQ multiplex PCR, and TCRdb kept only the in-frame ones, dropping some. Of 50,000 or so clones in the sample, roughly 88% were seen once. The sequencing here drew on CD4+ or CD8+ T cells sorted from blood, taken in a trial of the OX40 agonist ivuxolimab. These TCRs come from an adult with an advanced solid tumor such as melanoma, head and neck, liver or kidney cancer.

The chain uses TRBV29-1 and TRBJ1-1; tentatively, D is TRBD1 (6 bases). CDR1 and CDR2 (germline): SQVTM, ANQGSEA. There are 12 residues in the CDR3. Trimming pared 3 bases from V and 3 bases from J, leaving 8 bases between. CDR3 nucleotide sequence: TGCAGCGTTGATCAGGGGTACACTGAAGCTTTCTTT. This translates into CSVDQGYTEAFF.

J is TRBJ2-7 and V is TRBV11-2; a possible D gene is TRBD1 (6 bases). This CDR3 is 16 amino acids long. Germline lookup yields CDR1 SGHAT and CDR2 FQNNGV. Trimming took off 5 bases at V and 0 bases at J, with 17 bases between the two ends. This chain's CDR3 is CASSKERGQYSYEQYF. DNA of the CDR3: TGTGCCAGCAGCAAAGAAAGAGGACAGTACTCCTACGAGCAGTACTTC.

The rearrangement links TRBV6-5 to TRBJ2-7; the D gene is possibly TRBD1 (7 bases). This CDR3 spans 13 amino acids. The V gene's germline CDR1 is MNHEY and CDR2 SVGAGI. V was shortened by 8 bases and J by 1 base, with 12 bases between the two germline ends. The CDR3 bases are TGTGCCAGCTCGGCAGGGGGGTCCTACGAGCAGTACTTC. This gives the protein CASSAGGSYEQYF.

CDR3 coding DNA: TGTGCCAGCAGTGCCATACAGGGTCCTTATGGCTACACCTTC. This translates into CASSAIQGPYGYTF. The rearrangement uses TRBV2 and TRBJ1-2, with TRBD1 as a possible D gene (6 bases). Trimming removed 4 bases from V and 5 bases from J, with 14 bases in between. The CDR3 runs 14 residues. Germline CDR1 SNHLY, CDR2 FYNNEI.

This clone is a singleton in its sample. V and J are TRBV5-4 and TRBJ1-1; possible D gene TRBD1, 6 bases. The CDR3 covers 14 residues. Looked up from germline, CDR1 is SGHNT and CDR2 is YYREEE (reference sequence). The germline V and J ends were trimmed by 4 bases and 4 bases, with 14 bases remaining between them. The CDR3 nucleotides read TGTGCCAGCAGCACGGGACAAGGGGGCACTGAAGCTTTCTTT. Its translation: CASSTGQGGTEAFF.

The CDR3 DNA is TGTGCCACCTGGTTAACCACCCTTGGTACTGAAGCTTTCTTT. Protein: CATWLTTLGTEAFF. V and J are TRBV28 and TRBJ1-1; unclear D gene. V was cut by 10 bases and J by 5 bases, with 20 bases left in between. This CDR3 spans 14 amino acids. In germline, CDR1 is MDHEN, CDR2 SYDVKM.

The chain is built from TRBV2 and TRBJ2-2; weak D call: TRBD1 (5 bases). V was trimmed by 7 bases and J by 4 bases, leaving 10 bases between them. The CDR3 extends over 13 amino acids. Germline values: CDR1 SNHLY, CDR2 FYNNEI. Here the CDR3 DNA reads TGTGCCAGCAAACAGGATGGCACCGGGGAGCTGTTTTTT. Translating gives CASKQDGTGELFF.

The chain combines TRBV30 with TRBJ2-7; TRBD1 matches 9 bases. J was trimmed by 2 bases and V by 4 bases; bases with no gene match: 6. The length of the CDR3 is 14 residues. Germline CDR1 reads GTSNPN; CDR2 reads SVGIG (reference sequence). CDR3 nucleotide sequence: TGTGCCTGGAACAGGGGGCTTTTTCCCTACGAGCAGTACTTC. As protein: CAWNRGLFPYEQYF. Combining the CDR3 with reference TRBV30 and TRBJ2-7 gives the whole variable domain SQTIHQWPATLVQPVGSPLSLECTVEGTSNPNLYWYRQAAGRGLQLLFYSVGIGQISSEVPQNLSASRPQDRQFILSSKKLLLSDSGFYLCAWNRGLFPYEQYFGPGTRLTVT.

This chain joins TRBV7-2 and TRBJ2-3, with D hard to call. The CDR3 totals 13 residues. The V gene's germline CDR1 is SGHTA and CDR2 FQGNSA. V was clipped by 3 bases and J by 6 bases, with 10 bases between them. The CDR3 sequence is CASSFLPGDTQYF. CDR3 DNA sequence: TGTGCCAGCAGCTTCCTCCCTGGGGATACGCAGTATTTT. The full variable domain, its missing parts supplied by reference TRBV7-2 and TRBJ2-3, is GAGVSQSPSNKVTEKGKDVELRCDPISGHTALYWYRQSLGQGLEFLIYFQGNSAPDKSGLPSDRFSAERTGGSVSTLTIQRTQQEDSAVYLCASSFLPGDTQYFGPGTRLTVL.

The V call is TRBV5-1, the J call TRBJ2-5; 7 positions match TRBD2. Germline V CDR1 and CDR2: SGHRS, YFSETQ. V was pared by 2 bases and J by 2 bases, with 3 bases of the junction left unmatched. The CDR3 runs 14 residues. CDR3 sequence reads: CASSLGLDQETQYF. CDR3 in DNA: TGCGCCAGCAGCTTAGGACTAGATCAAGAGACCCAGTACTTC.

The chain has TRBV7-6 and TRBJ2-7; D remains ambiguous. CDR1 and CDR2 from the germline V gene are SGHVS and FNYEAQ. This CDR3 region has 14 residues. The V end was cut by 6 bases, the J end by 1 base, with 13 bases between. CDR3 nucleotides: TGTGCCAGCAGATACCAGCCCACATCCTACGAGCAGTACTTC. This sequence encodes CASRYQPTSYEQYF.

DNA of the CDR3: TGTGCCAGCTCACCTACTAGAGGAGAGACCCAGTACTTC. Protein sequence: CASSPTRGETQYF. This chain uses TRBV18 with TRBJ2-5; weak D call: TRBD2 (5 bases). The V end lost 3 bases, the J end lost 4 bases, and 9 bases lay between the germline ends. Germline CDR1 KGHSH, CDR2 LQKENI. The CDR3 contains 13 residues.

CDR3 sequence reads: CASSDSGGTGLREQYF. Written as DNA, the CDR3 is TGTGCCAGTAGTGACTCCGGGGGGACAGGGTTACGCGAGCAGTACTTC. V usage is TRBV19 and J usage is TRBJ2-7; 9 bases are shared with TRBD1. V trimming: 5 bases; J trimming: 6 bases; junction bases outside the gene matches: 14. Germline V gives CDR1 LNHDA, CDR2 SQIVND (reference sequence). The CDR3 length is 16 residues.

This sequence joins TRBV7-2 and TRBJ1-2; 8 bases map to TRBD1. V gave up 3 bases and J gave up 4 bases; unmatched junction bases: 7. CDR3 size: 15 residues. Germline loops: CDR1 SGHTA, CDR2 FQGNSA. CDR3 sequence: CASSLSGGTSYGYTF. The CDR3 coding sequence is TGTGCCAGCAGCTTGTCAGGGGGCACTTCCTATGGCTACACCTTC.